This TCR beta chain originates from a study of vaccination effects on CD4 cells after COVID-19. Libraries were prepared by immunoSEQ multiplex PCR; TCRdb keeps only in-frame clonotypes and omits some of them. The table shows about 38,000 clones, with roughly 82% occurring only once. An approximately nine-day culture period preceded the isolation of CD4+ T cells. The germline V gene encodes CDR1 LGHNA and CDR2 YNFKEQ. V was shortened by 0 bases and J by 0 bases, with 6 bases between the two germline ends. This CDR3 contains 14 residues. Remarks on this clone: The target antigen is unknown.

The rearrangement links TRBV4-2 to TRBJ2-7; D uncertain. The clonotype comes from a human donor who received a COVID-19 vaccine. The material sequenced was CD4+ T cells from PBMCs cultured without peptide, taken before COVID-19 vaccination. Here the CDR3 DNA reads TGTGCCAGCAGCCAAGAGAAGGACTCCTACGAGCAGTACGTC. It yields the protein CASSQEKDSYEQYV.